This TCR beta chain was identified during a study of radiotherapy plus CTLA-4 blockade in lung cancer. Study-wide results and limits: Reports state that early shifts in blood T cell clones, with interferon-beta, best predicted response. There was expansion of tumor-derived TCR clones in blood after radiotherapy plus ipilimumab.

Generated by immunoSEQ multiplex PCR, the TCRdb table keeps only in-frame clones and is missing some. The data hold more than 90,000 clones, with roughly 74% observed a single time. Comments on this clone: The antigen is undetermined.

The TCR sequence derives from a human donor with non-small cell lung cancer who had a partial response to radiotherapy plus ipilimumab. The sequenced sample was peripheral blood, obtained from a patient treated with radiotherapy plus ipilimumab.

The CDR3 here is CASSLAYSSYNEQFF. Here the CDR3 DNA reads TGTGCCAGCAGCTTAGCGTACAGCTCCTACAATGAGCAGTTCTTC. The chain combines TRBV7-2 with TRBJ2-1; unclear D gene. Germline CDR1 and CDR2: SGHTA and FQGNSA. The CDR3 sequence is 15 residues long. V gave up 0 bases and J gave up 0 bases, with 6 bases separating them.